The 16 T cell receptor beta chains given below trace back to one sample, sequenced in a study of T cells in narcolepsy. The assay was immunoSEQ multiplex PCR, and TCRdb's table has in-frame clones only and misses some. This table holds just under 30,000 clones, around 87% found once. Sequencing was performed on memory (CD45RA-) CD4+ T cells from blood. The origin of the receptors is a human donor in good health.

This clone is a singleton in its sample. This chain connects TRBV2 to TRBJ2-5, with TRBD2 matching 8 bases. J lost 1 base, V lost 7 bases, and 11 bases had no gene match. Germline lookup yields CDR1 SNHLY and CDR2 FYNNEI. This CDR3 is 16 amino acids long. The CDR3 coding sequence is TGTGCCAGCAAGGCCCTACGGGGGGGCCTCCAAGAGACCCAGTACTTC. Its protein product is CASKALRGGLQETQYF.

V is TRBV7-9 and J is TRBJ1-2, with D possibly being TRBD1 (5 bases). Germline CDR1 and CDR2: SEHNR and FQNEAQ (reference sequence). Trimming removed 1 base from V and 2 bases from J, with 8 bases in between. The CDR3 sequence is 14 residues long. CDR3 region: CASSLGAGNYGYTF. As DNA, the CDR3 is TGTGCCAGCAGCTTAGGGGCAGGGAACTATGGCTACACCTTC.

This chain joins TRBV9 and TRBJ1-1, with D possibly being TRBD1 (5 bases). The CDR3 loop spans 14 amino acids. Per germline, CDR1 SGDLS and CDR2 YYNGEE. The V gene lost 4 bases and the J gene lost 1 base, with 11 bases spanning the gap. The CDR3 sequence is CASSFSDTNTEAFF. The CDR3 DNA is TGTGCCAGCAGCTTCTCGGACACGAACACTGAAGCTTTCTTT.

The chain combines TRBV7-9 with TRBJ2-3; 7 bases match TRBD1. After removal of 5 bases from V and 3 bases from J, the junction contained 11 bases not matched to a gene. The CDR3 covers 16 residues. Per the germline V gene, CDR1 is SEHNR and CDR2 is FQNEAQ (reference sequence). This CDR3 reads CASSPGRGRITDTQYF. In nucleotides, the CDR3 is TGTGCCAGCAGCCCCGGAAGGGGGCGGATAACAGATACGCAGTATTTT. Full variable domain (missing parts from reference TRBV7-9 and TRBJ2-3): DTGVSQNPRHKITKRGQNVTFRCDPISEHNRLYWYRQTLGQGPEFLTYFQNEAQLEKSRLLSDRFSAERPKGSFSTLEIQRTEQGDSAMYLCASSPGRGRITDTQYFGPGTRLTVL.

The V gene is TRBV6-4, the J gene TRBJ2-6; D may be TRBD2 (6 bases). The germline CDR1 and CDR2 sequences are MRHNA and SNTAGT. The CDR3 length is 16 residues. Between the trimmed V and J ends, which lost 5 bases and 1 base, there was a span of 12 bases. CDR3 sequence (DNA): TGTGCCAGCAGTAAAGAGGGAGGTTCTGGGGCCAACGTCCTGACTTTC. It specifies CASSKEGGSGANVLTF.

This rearrangement joins TRBV5-6 to TRBJ2-7, with D tentatively TRBD2 (6 bases). CDR1 is SGHDT, CDR2 YYEEEE, per germline. This CDR3 comprises 15 residues. V was pared by 0 bases and J by 0 bases, with 10 bases between. DNA for the CDR3: TGTGCCAGCAGCTTGGTGTCCGGGAGCTCCTACGAGCAGTACTTC. This gives the protein CASSLVSGSSYEQYF.

J is TRBJ2-3 and V is TRBV20-1, with D hard to call. Germline V lookup: CDR1 DFQATT, CDR2 SNEGSKA (reference sequence). V dropped 6 bases and J dropped 5 bases, with 9 bases sitting between them. This CDR3 has 11 residues. The CDR3 reads CSALLVDTQYF. The CDR3 DNA follows: TGCAGTGCCCTACTCGTAGATACGCAGTATTTT.

V is TRBV28 and J is TRBJ2-1; D may be TRBD1 (5 bases). The germline V gene encodes CDR1 MDHEN and CDR2 SYDVKM. Trimming took 3 bases from V and 10 from J, leaving 10 bases between them. The CDR3 contains 12 residues. The CDR3 region is CASSFQGGEQFF. CDR3 coding DNA: TGTGCCAGCAGTTTTCAGGGTGGAGAGCAGTTCTTC. The variable domain in full, completed from reference TRBV28 and TRBJ2-1, reads DVKVTQSSRYLVKRTGEKVFLECVQDMDHENMFWYRQDPGLGLRLIYFSYDVKMKEKGDIPEGYSVSREKKERFSLILESASTNQTSMYLCASSFQGGEQFFGPGTRLTVL.

This clone was observed a single time. J is TRBJ2-5 and V is TRBV19; 7 nucleotides match TRBD2. This CDR3 region has 14 residues. V shed 5 bases and J 5 bases; nucleotides not matched to a gene: 8. Germline V gene data show CDR1 as LNHDA and CDR2 as SQIVND (reference sequence). The CDR3 DNA reads as TGTGCCAGTAGTCCCCGAGAAGCGGGGGAGACCCAGTACTTC. The encoded protein is CASSPREAGETQYF.

The chain recombines TRBV11-3 with TRBJ1-6; 7 positions agree with TRBD1. Germline assignment: CDR1 SGHNT and CDR2 YENEEA. The ends lost 4 bases at V and 10 bases at J; junction bases unmatched: 4. The CDR3 extends over 13 amino acids. CDR3 nucleotide sequence: TGTGCCAGCAGCTCTACAGGGGAATCACCCCTCCACTTT. It encodes CASSSTGESPLHF.

This rearrangement joins TRBV5-1 to TRBJ2-5; D is perhaps TRBD1 or TRBD2 (6 bases each). The CDR3 is 14 residues long. Germline V gene data show CDR1 as SGHRS and CDR2 as YFSETQ. Between the trimmed V and J ends, which lost 3 bases and 5 bases, there was a span of 14 bases. The CDR3 sequence is CASSWGAAGETQYF. The CDR3, as DNA: TGCGCCAGCAGCTGGGGGGCGGCAGGTGAGACCCAGTACTTC.

This CDR3 reads CASSQGPHLEGREQYF. CDR3 bases: TGTGCCAGCAGCCAAGGACCTCATCTCGAGGGGCGGGAGCAGTACTTC. This chain links TRBV14 with TRBJ2-7; D may be TRBD1 or TRBD2 (5 bases each). The CDR3 contains 16 residues. V gave up 1 base and J gave up 7 bases, with 20 bases separating them. CDR1 SGHDN and CDR2 FVKESK come from the germline V gene.

This clone was counted only a few times. The genes are TRBV6-1 and TRBJ2-1; 7 nucleotides agree with TRBD2. Germline V gene sequence: CDR1 MNHNS, CDR2 SASEGT. Losses at the gene ends were 3 bases for V and 3 bases for J; bases not matched to a gene: 8. The CDR3 spans 16 residues. CDR3 nucleotides: TGTGCCAGCAGTGATCAGGCGGGAGCTGGCTACAATGAGCAGTTCTTC. Its protein product is CASSDQAGAGYNEQFF.

The V gene is TRBV5-1, the J gene TRBJ1-3; 8 nucleotides agree with TRBD1. CDR3 length equals 14 residues. Trimming cost V 4 bases and J 1 base; bases outside gene matches: 1. Looked up from germline, CDR1 is SGHRS and CDR2 is YFSETQ. The CDR3 loop is CASSRTGSGNTIYF. In DNA form, the CDR3 reads TGCGCCAGCAGCAGGACAGGGTCTGGAAACACCATATATTTT.

The genes are TRBV7-2 and TRBJ2-3; 8 bases match TRBD2. The V gene end was trimmed by 5 bases and the J gene end by 4 bases; junction bases not matched to a gene: 11. The CDR3 runs 16 residues. Germline lookup yields CDR1 SGHTA and CDR2 FQGNSA. CDR3 sequence reads: CASSPLLRGGADTQYF. CDR3 bases: TGTGCCAGCAGCCCCCTCTTACGGGGGGGTGCAGATACGCAGTATTTT.

This clone was picked up a small number of times. This chain's CDR3 is CASSEAGTAAGYGYTF. The CDR3 coding sequence is TGTGCCAGCAGTGAAGCCGGTACGGCTGCTGGCTATGGCTACACCTTC. The gene calls are TRBV6-1 and TRBJ1-2; D call uncertain. The V gene's germline CDR1 is MNHNS and CDR2 SASEGT. V lost 0 bases and J lost 4, with 15 bases in between. This CDR3 is built from 16 residues.